The rows below give T cell receptor beta chains drawn from one sample of a study of blood T cells in healthy people across ages. Via MiXCR, TCRdb re-called the 5' RACE reads, giving one row per CDR3 protein. The sample records 900,000 to 950,000 distinct CDR3 sequences, 29% being singletons. These data were also reused for a study on T cells of mothers and their children.

Sequenced: blood. The receptors originated from a woman between 40 and 50 years old in good health. Both conserved end residues are part of each CDR3. D genes are given only for firm matches. Rows may omit the clone size; those that give it use once, few, many or a size class.

d_gene: -
abundance: -
v_gene: TRBV7-3
j_gene: TRBJ2-5
CDR3nt: TGTGCCAGCAGCTTAGATGCGGGAAGAAAGTACTTC
CDR3aa: CASSLDAGRKYF

d_gene: TRBD2
abundance: few
v_gene: TRBV6-6
j_gene: TRBJ2-7
CDR3nt: TGTGCCAGCACCCCCGGACTAGCGGGCGAGCAGTACTTC
CDR3aa: CASTPGLAGEQYF

d_gene: -
abundance: few
v_gene: TRBV4-1
j_gene: TRBJ1-1
CDR3nt: TGCGCCAGCAGCCAAACGACAGCGAACACTGAAGCTTTCTTT
CDR3aa: CASSQTTANTEAFF

d_gene: -
abundance: -
v_gene: TRBV6-5
j_gene: TRBJ1-5
CDR3nt: TGTGCCAGCAGTAGAGGGAACGGCCATCGGCCCCAGCATTTT
CDR3aa: CASSRGNGHRPQHF

d_gene: -
abundance: -
v_gene: TRBV5-1
j_gene: TRBJ2-5
CDR3nt: TGCGCCAGCAGCTTGGGCGCAGGGGAGGTGGAGACCCAGTACTTC
CDR3aa: CASSLGAGEVETQYF

d_gene: TRBD1
abundance: -
v_gene: TRBV12-3/TRBV12-4
j_gene: TRBJ2-7
CDR3nt: TGTGCCAGCAGTTTACGACAGGGAGTCTACGAGCAGTACTTC
CDR3aa: CASSLRQGVYEQYF

d_gene: TRBD2
abundance: -
v_gene: TRBV12-3/TRBV12-4
j_gene: TRBJ2-3
CDR3nt: TGTGCCAGCAGGCCAGGACTAGCGGGGGGGCCGCGTGGAGATACGCAGTATTTT
CDR3aa: CASRPGLAGGPRGDTQYF

d_gene: -
abundance: -
v_gene: TRBV7-8
j_gene: TRBJ1-5
CDR3nt: TGTGCCAGCAGCCCGGACCCATCGACCGGGCAGCCCCAGCATTTT
CDR3aa: CASSPDPSTGQPQHF

d_gene: -
abundance: many
v_gene: TRBV7-6
j_gene: TRBJ2-3
CDR3nt: TGTGCCAGCAGCTCAAGAGGGAAGGGGGGTAGCACAGATACGCAGTATTTT
CDR3aa: CASSSRGKGGSTDTQYF

d_gene: -
abundance: -
v_gene: TRBV7-9
j_gene: TRBJ1-4
CDR3nt: TGTGCCAGCACCCGGTTGGGGTCGGGCGAAAAACTGTTTTTT
CDR3aa: CASTRLGSGEKLFF

d_gene: -
abundance: -
v_gene: TRBV7-9
j_gene: TRBJ1-2
CDR3nt: TGTGCCAGCAGCTTAAAGTGGTCCCCTCACTATGGCTACACCTTC
CDR3aa: CASSLKWSPHYGYTF

d_gene: -
abundance: once
v_gene: TRBV18
j_gene: TRBJ1-1
CDR3nt: TGTGCCAGCTCACCAAGGGCAGGGGCTAGCGCTGAAGCTTTCTTT
CDR3aa: CASSPRAGASAEAFF

d_gene: -
abundance: few
v_gene: TRBV14
j_gene: TRBJ1-1
CDR3nt: TGTGCCAGCAGCCAAGTGGGTTGGCGGTCCACTGAAGCTTTCTTT
CDR3aa: CASSQVGWRSTEAFF

d_gene: -
abundance: -
v_gene: TRBV7-6
j_gene: TRBJ2-5
CDR3nt: TGTGCCAGCAGTCGGGGACACCAAGAGACCCAGTACTTC
CDR3aa: CASSRGHQETQYF

d_gene: -
abundance: -
v_gene: TRBV5-1
j_gene: TRBJ1-5
CDR3nt: TGCGCCGGCAGCAAAGGGGGTATCGATCAGCCCCAGCATTTT
CDR3aa: CAGSKGGIDQPQHF

d_gene: TRBD1
abundance: few
v_gene: TRBV5-5
j_gene: TRBJ1-2
CDR3nt: TGTGCCAGCAGCTCCTTCGCAGGACAGGGAGACTATGGCTACACCTTC
CDR3aa: CASSSFAGQGDYGYTF

d_gene: -
abundance: -
v_gene: TRBV5-1
j_gene: TRBJ1-1
CDR3nt: TGCGCCAGCAGCATAGGACAAGTCGATGTGGCCACTGAAGCTTTCTTT
CDR3aa: CASSIGQVDVATEAFF

d_gene: -
abundance: many
v_gene: TRBV18
j_gene: TRBJ2-7
CDR3nt: TGTGCCAGCTCACCCCACCCCCCGGGGCAGGTTTTCGAGCAGTACTTC
CDR3aa: CASSPHPPGQVFEQYF

d_gene: TRBD1
abundance: -
v_gene: TRBV7-2
j_gene: TRBJ1-2
CDR3nt: TGTGCCAGCAGCTTAATGGGTCCGGGACAGGGGTTAGGGGGCTACACCTTC
CDR3aa: CASSLMGPGQGLGGYTF

d_gene: -
abundance: -
v_gene: TRBV20-1
j_gene: TRBJ2-7
CDR3nt: TGCAGTGCTAGAGATCCCGGCAGGGGATTTTACGAGCAGTACTTC
CDR3aa: CSARDPGRGFYEQYF

d_gene: TRBD1
abundance: -
v_gene: TRBV6-2/TRBV6-3
j_gene: TRBJ2-1
CDR3nt: TGTGCCAGCAGTTCCGCAGGGACAGGAGACAATGAGCAGTTCTTC
CDR3aa: CASSSAGTGDNEQFF

d_gene: TRBD1
abundance: -
v_gene: TRBV6-6
j_gene: TRBJ2-3
CDR3nt: TGTGCCAGCAGTCCATCCGACAGGGGGCCGGCAGATACGCAGTATTTT
CDR3aa: CASSPSDRGPADTQYF

d_gene: TRBD1
abundance: -
v_gene: TRBV2
j_gene: TRBJ1-2
CDR3nt: TGTGCCAGCAGCCAAGAGGGACAGGGAACTGGCTACACCTTC
CDR3aa: CASSQEGQGTGYTF

d_gene: TRBD2
abundance: few
v_gene: TRBV4-1
j_gene: TRBJ2-7
CDR3nt: TGCGCCAGCAGCCAAGATCCCGGCCAGCGGGGGGGCCCTAATAGTCTCTACGAGCAGTACTTC
CDR3aa: CASSQDPGQRGGPNSLYEQYF

d_gene: -
abundance: -
v_gene: TRBV2
j_gene: TRBJ2-1
CDR3nt: TGTGCCAGCAGTTATATCCTAGGGCAGGGTGTCTCCTACAATGAGCAGTTCTTC
CDR3aa: CASSYILGQGVSYNEQFF

d_gene: TRBD2
abundance: many
v_gene: TRBV6-2/TRBV6-3
j_gene: TRBJ2-5
CDR3nt: TGTGCCAGCCAGCCGGGACTAGCGGAGAACCAAGAGACCCAGTACTTC
CDR3aa: CASQPGLAENQETQYF

d_gene: -
abundance: many
v_gene: TRBV6-1
j_gene: TRBJ2-7
CDR3nt: TGTGCCAGCAGTGAAGACTGGCAGCGAGGGGATAGCTCCTACGAGCAGTACTTC
CDR3aa: CASSEDWQRGDSSYEQYF

d_gene: TRBD1
abundance: -
v_gene: TRBV5-1
j_gene: TRBJ2-7
CDR3nt: TGCGCCAGCAGCTTGAGGGGGGGGACAGGGTCCTACGAGCAGTACTTC
CDR3aa: CASSLRGGTGSYEQYF

d_gene: TRBD2
abundance: -
v_gene: TRBV7-2
j_gene: TRBJ2-7
CDR3nt: TGTACCAGCAGCTTAGATCTAGCGGGGTACGAGCAGTACTTC
CDR3aa: CTSSLDLAGYEQYF

d_gene: -
abundance: -
v_gene: TRBV4-2
j_gene: TRBJ1-1
CDR3nt: TGTGCCAGCAGCCAAGAAGCCAGACTGAACACTGAAGCTTTCTTT
CDR3aa: CASSQEARLNTEAFF

d_gene: -
abundance: -
v_gene: TRBV5-1
j_gene: TRBJ2-1
CDR3nt: TGCGCCAGCAGCTTGGCCTCCGAGGGTGGTGAGCAGTTCTTC
CDR3aa: CASSLASEGGEQFF

d_gene: TRBD1
abundance: few
v_gene: TRBV7-9
j_gene: TRBJ1-2
CDR3nt: TGTGTCAGCACAGAACCGGGACAGGAGATTTATGGCTACACCTTC
CDR3aa: CVSTEPGQEIYGYTF

d_gene: TRBD1
abundance: -
v_gene: TRBV7-2
j_gene: TRBJ2-5
CDR3nt: TGTGTCAGCAGAACCGACAGGGGGTTTTGGGAGACCCAGTACTTC
CDR3aa: CVSRTDRGFWETQYF

d_gene: -
abundance: -
v_gene: TRBV7-9
j_gene: TRBJ1-1
CDR3nt: TGTGCCAGCAGCCCGGGGAAGGGGAACACTGAAGCTTTCTTT
CDR3aa: CASSPGKGNTEAFF

d_gene: TRBD1
abundance: few
v_gene: TRBV5-1
j_gene: TRBJ1-6
CDR3nt: TGCGCCAGCAGCTGGAGGGGACAGGGAGGATCACCCCTCCACTTT
CDR3aa: CASSWRGQGGSPLHF

d_gene: TRBD2
abundance: -
v_gene: TRBV24-1
j_gene: TRBJ2-3
CDR3nt: TGTGCCACCAGTGGCTCCCTAGCGGGGGACGTGAATACGCAGTATTTT
CDR3aa: CATSGSLAGDVNTQYF

d_gene: TRBD1
abundance: -
v_gene: TRBV28
j_gene: TRBJ1-2
CDR3nt: TGTGCCAGCACAGGGGGGGAGCAGGGGGATGGCTACACCTTC
CDR3aa: CASTGGEQGDGYTF

d_gene: TRBD1
abundance: -
v_gene: TRBV2
j_gene: TRBJ2-7
CDR3nt: TGTGCCAGCAGTGCGGGGACAGGGTTTTGGGAGCAGTACTTC
CDR3aa: CASSAGTGFWEQYF

d_gene: -
abundance: -
v_gene: TRBV4-3
j_gene: TRBJ1-4
CDR3nt: TGCGCCAGCAGCCAAGGGCCGGGAGTCGGTGAAAAACTGTTTTTT
CDR3aa: CASSQGPGVGEKLFF

d_gene: TRBD2
abundance: -
v_gene: TRBV4-1
j_gene: TRBJ2-5
CDR3nt: TGCGCCAGCAGCCAAGAAAGTCTAGCGGGCCCTATGGGGGAGACCCAGTACTTC
CDR3aa: CASSQESLAGPMGETQYF

d_gene: -
abundance: -
v_gene: TRBV5-5
j_gene: TRBJ1-1
CDR3nt: TGTGCCAGCAGCACCGGTGGGGGACTGATGAACACTGAAGCTTTCTTT
CDR3aa: CASSTGGGLMNTEAFF

d_gene: TRBD1
abundance: few
v_gene: TRBV12-3/TRBV12-4
j_gene: TRBJ1-6
CDR3nt: TGTGCCACCGGCGGAGGGACAGCATATAATTCACCCCTCCACTTT
CDR3aa: CATGGGTAYNSPLHF

d_gene: TRBD1
abundance: -
v_gene: TRBV6-1
j_gene: TRBJ2-7
CDR3nt: TGTGCCAGCATCGACTACAGGGGGCCTGTCTACGAGCAGTACTTC
CDR3aa: CASIDYRGPVYEQYF

d_gene: TRBD1
abundance: -
v_gene: TRBV27
j_gene: TRBJ1-2
CDR3nt: TGTGCCAGCAGTACCTATACCGGGACAGGGGAATCGGGCTACACCTTC
CDR3aa: CASSTYTGTGESGYTF

d_gene: -
abundance: -
v_gene: TRBV5-1
j_gene: TRBJ2-7
CDR3nt: TGCGCCAGCAGCCTGGGACTTTCCCTCTACGAGCAGTACTTC
CDR3aa: CASSLGLSLYEQYF

d_gene: -
abundance: -
v_gene: TRBV4-3
j_gene: TRBJ2-1
CDR3nt: TGCGCCAGCAACCAAGATGTTTTGCGAGGAGCTATGTACAATGAGCAGTTCTTC
CDR3aa: CASNQDVLRGAMYNEQFF

d_gene: -
abundance: -
v_gene: TRBV7-9
j_gene: TRBJ1-6
CDR3nt: TGTGCCAGCAGCAACTCCGGGCCCGGGGGTGGTTCACCCCTCCACTTT
CDR3aa: CASSNSGPGGGSPLHF

d_gene: TRBD2
abundance: -
v_gene: TRBV20-1
j_gene: TRBJ2-5
CDR3nt: TGCAGTGCTAGAGTTCCGGGACTAGGGGTGACCCAGTACTTC
CDR3aa: CSARVPGLGVTQYF

d_gene: -
abundance: -
v_gene: TRBV14
j_gene: TRBJ2-5
CDR3nt: TGTGCCAGCAGCCCGCAACGACTTGGGACCCAGTACTTC
CDR3aa: CASSPQRLGTQYF

d_gene: TRBD2
abundance: -
v_gene: TRBV30
j_gene: TRBJ2-5
CDR3nt: TGTGCCTGGAGTGCAGGGACTAGCGGGGGGGAAGAGACCCAGTACTTC
CDR3aa: CAWSAGTSGGEETQYF

d_gene: -
abundance: -
v_gene: TRBV27
j_gene: TRBJ1-2
CDR3nt: TGTGCCAGCAGTTTCAGGGACACACGAGATGGCCACACCTTC
CDR3aa: CASSFRDTRDGHTF

d_gene: -
abundance: -
v_gene: TRBV5-6
j_gene: TRBJ2-7
CDR3nt: TGTGCCAGCAGCCCGACCCATGACCGTACCTACGAGCAGTACTTC
CDR3aa: CASSPTHDRTYEQYF